What follows are 5 T cell receptor beta chains derived from one specimen sequenced in a study of T cells in Graves' hyperthyroidism and ophthalmopathy. The CDR3 regions of TCR beta were amplified from RNA transcripts. First-round RT-PCR with HTBI primers amplified the TCR CDR3 region. TCRdb re-called the multiplex PCR reads through MiXCR, storing one row per CDR3 protein. Of approximately 740,000 distinct CDR3 sequences in the sample, roughly 15% were seen once. Sequencing used blood. All receptors come from a woman under 30 with Graves' hyperthyroidism.

This clonotype occurred a few times. This chain links TRBV2 with TRBJ2-3; TRBD2 might be the D (6 bases). The germline gives CDR1 SNHLY, CDR2 FYNNEI. There are 19 residues in the CDR3. Trimming stripped 1 base from V and 1 base from J, with 21 bases between. CDR3 sequence: CASSEGPREERFGTDTQYF. DNA of the CDR3: TGTGCCAGCAGTGAAGGCCCCAGGGAGGAGCGGTTTGGCACAGATACGCAGTATTTT.

This clonotype was seen only a few times. At one end the junction does not follow the germline gene, possibly because of a read error. This chain joins TRBV28 and TRBJ2-5; possible D gene TRBD1, 6 bases. The CDR3 length is 11 residues. CDR1 MDHEN and CDR2 SYDVKM come from the germline V gene. CDR3 loop: CASRKRDTHYF. The DNA for the CDR3 is TGTGCCAGCAGGAAGAGGGACACCCACTACTTC.

This clonotype turned up a few times. This may arise from a read error, as a much more abundant clone is one base away. The gene calls are TRBV3-1 and TRBJ2-5; D unclear. This CDR3 is 12 amino acids long. Germline V gene data show CDR1 as LGHDT and CDR2 as YNNKEL (reference sequence). CDR3 in amino acids: CAGSQSQETQYF. DNA for the CDR3: TGTGCCGGCAGCCAGTCCCAAGAGACCCAGTACTTC.

This clonotype was observed many times. The chain's CDR3 is CASTRFTVNTEAFF. CDR3 nucleotide sequence: TGTGCCAGCACCAGATTCACAGTGAACACTGAAGCTTTCTTT. V and J are TRBV2 and TRBJ1-1; D not resolved. Germline assignment: CDR1 SNHLY and CDR2 FYNNEI. The CDR3 covers 14 residues. Trimming removed 7 bases from V and 0 bases from J, with 12 bases in between.

This sequence joins TRBV14 and TRBJ2-7; the D gene is possibly TRBD2 (6 bases). CDR3 size: 17 residues. CDR1 and CDR2 from the germline V gene are SGHDN and FVKESK. V lost 1 base and J lost 0, with 16 bases in between. The CDR3 region is CASSQGGLWGDSYEQYF. The CDR3 nucleotides are TGTGCCAGCAGCCAAGGGGGTCTCTGGGGGGACTCCTACGAGCAGTACTTC.